A single sample is the source of the 29 T cell receptor beta chains below, sequenced in a study of T-cell memory formation after mild COVID-19 (dated by TCRdb to about 2021). The library came from 5' RACE. Sequencer: Illumina NovaSeq 6000. Starting from the raw public reads, TCRdb applied fastp trimming at Q25, assembled clones with MiXCR and retained in-frame beta chains. Merged by CDR3 protein, the rows form single entries marked with the most common genes and DNA. In this sample the table shows 430,000 or so distinct CDR3 sequences, approximately 25% of which occur a single time. The ten most abundant clones make up around 12% of the sample. Sample: PBMCs or a T cell subset sorted from them (not recorded which). The receptor set was obtained from an adult woman who had mild COVID-19 (a few samples of this study predate the infection). The sample titles of this study are shuffled in the database, so cell type and time point are left out; the donor was told from shared clones.

This clonotype was seen a few times. The V gene is TRBV20-1, the J gene TRBJ1-2; TRBD1 is a possible D gene (6 bases). The germline V gene has CDR1 DFQATT and CDR2 SNEGSKA (reference sequence). CDR3 length: 16 residues. The V end lost 6 bases, the J end lost 1 base, and 21 bases lay between the germline ends. DNA of the CDR3: TGCAGTGCAATACAGGGCTCCCGTGTCCTTAACTATGGCTACACCTTC. This gives the protein CSAIQGSRVLNYGYTF.

The CDR3 DNA sequence: TGTGCCAGCAGCTCCGGGACTACTGACACAGATACGCAGTATTTT. Translating gives CASSSGTTDTDTQYF. The genes are TRBV7-9 and TRBJ2-3, with 7 bases identical to TRBD2. The CDR3 loop spans 15 amino acids. CDR1 and CDR2 (germline): SEHNR, FQNEAQ (reference sequence). The J segment lost 2 bases and the V segment lost 4 bases, leaving 6 bases of the junction unmatched.

V and J are TRBV3-1 and TRBJ2-4; D remains unclear. This CDR3 has 15 residues. The V and J ends lost 0 bases and 0 bases respectively, with 6 bases between them. Germline V gene data show CDR1 as LGHDT and CDR2 as YNNKEL (reference sequence). As DNA, the CDR3 is TGTGCCAGCAGCCAAGAAGGGATAGCCAAAAACATTCAGTACTTC. Its protein product is CASSQEGIAKNIQYF.

The chain carries TRBV20-1 and TRBJ1-2; TRBD1 matches 8 bases. The CDR3 is made up of 13 amino acids. CDR1 DFQATT and CDR2 SNEGSKA come from the germline V gene (reference sequence). The ends lost 6 bases at V and 2 bases at J; junction bases unmatched: 5. For the CDR3, the DNA is TGCAGTGCCCTGGACAGGGCCAACTATGGCTACACCTTC. Amino acids: CSALDRANYGYTF.

This clonotype was seen a few times. The chain combines TRBV6-2 or TRBV6-3 with TRBJ2-7; the match to TRBD2 covers 7 bases. Germline V gene sequence: CDR1 MNHEY, CDR2 SVGEGT. The J segment lost 7 bases and the V segment lost 5 bases, leaving 2 bases of the junction unmatched. The CDR3 has 11 residues. CDR3 in amino acids: CASSSGMEQYF. CDR3 nucleotides: TGTGCCAGCAGTAGCGGGATGGAGCAGTACTTC.

This clonotype showed up just a few times. V and J are TRBV30 and TRBJ1-5; D remains ambiguous. Trimming removed 0 bases at V and 4 bases at J, with 7 bases between. This CDR3 is built from 13 residues. Germline CDR1 GTSNPN, CDR2 SVGIG (reference sequence). The CDR3 bases are TGTGCCTGGAGTGTACGTATTAATCAGCCCCAGCATTTT. Protein product: CAWSVRINQPQHF.

The chain uses TRBV29-1 and TRBJ2-3; the D call may be TRBD1 or TRBD2 (5 bases each). This CDR3 spans 15 amino acids. V lost 7 bases and J 3 bases, leaving 20 bases between the germline ends. Germline-derived CDR1 and CDR2 are SQVTM and ANQGSEA. The DNA for the CDR3 is TGCAGCGCGGGAATCGACAAGGGGCTGACAGATACGCAGTATTTT. It is translated as CSAGIDKGLTDTQYF.

The table lists this clonotype with a few counts. This sequence joins TRBV4-1 and TRBJ1-1; the D gene is possibly TRBD1 (6 bases). Trimming cost V 0 bases and J 3 bases, with 20 bases left between them. From germline, CDR1 is MGHRA and CDR2 YSYEKL. The CDR3 has 18 residues. The CDR3 DNA is TGCGCCAGCAGCCAAGATCGAACAGGCGGGGGGGGCCACACTGAAGCTTTCTTT. Residues: CASSQDRTGGGGHTEAFF.

This clonotype was seen only a few times. This rearrangement joins TRBV9 to TRBJ2-7, with a weak D call TRBD2 (5 bases). V was shortened by 0 bases and J by 6 bases, with 10 bases between the two germline ends. This CDR3 is 13 amino acids long. The germline V gene encodes CDR1 SGDLS and CDR2 YYNGEE. CDR3 sequence: CASSVDGVREQYF. The CDR3 DNA follows: TGTGCCAGCAGCGTAGACGGGGTACGCGAGCAGTACTTC.

This clonotype was seen more than once but under ten times. The chain uses TRBV5-1 and TRBJ2-7; TRBD2 is a possible D gene (6 bases). With 2 bases removed from V and 2 bases from J, the gap between germline ends came to 17 bases. Germline V gene data show CDR1 as SGHRS and CDR2 as YFSETQ. CDR3 length: 16 residues. CDR3 region: CASSLTPGDSTYEQYF. The DNA for the CDR3 is TGCGCCAGCAGCTTAACACCGGGGGACTCCACCTACGAGCAGTACTTC. Combining the CDR3 with reference TRBV5-1 and TRBJ2-7 gives the whole variable domain KAGVTQTPRYLIKTRGQQVTLSCSPISGHRSVSWYQQTPGQGLQFLFEYFSETQRNKGNFPGRFSGRQFSNSRSEMNVSTLELGDSALYLCASSLTPGDSTYEQYFGPGTRLTVT.

The chain employs TRBV6-6 and TRBJ1-1; perhaps TRBD1 as D (6 bases). CDR1 and CDR2 (germline): MNHNY, SVGAGI (reference sequence). CDR3 length: 14 amino acids. The V end lost 11 bases, the J end lost 1 base, and 17 bases lay between the germline ends. The CDR3 loop is CAGHKDSTNTEAFF. The CDR3 DNA reads as TGTGCCGGCCATAAGGACAGTACGAACACTGAAGCTTTCTTT.

V and J are TRBV6-5 and TRBJ1-2; D remains ambiguous. V was cut by 2 bases and J by 3 bases, with 7 bases left in between. Looked up from germline, CDR1 is MNHEY and CDR2 is SVGAGI. The CDR3 is 13 residues long. Written as DNA, the CDR3 is TGTGCCAGCAGTTACGACGGGGACTATGGCTACACCTTC. Protein product: CASSYDGDYGYTF.

In regard to this clonotype: Sequence at one end of the junction differs from germline and may be a read error. J is TRBJ2-3 and V is TRBV19; no firm D call. In germline, CDR1 is LNHDA, CDR2 SQIVND (reference sequence). The CDR3 runs 13 residues. As DNA, the CDR3 is TGTGCCAGTAGTCCCCCGACCGGAGATATGCAGTATTTT. It codes for CASSPPTGDMQYF.

CDR3 protein: CASSLKRTSGRLDTQYF. The CDR3 DNA follows: TGTGCCAGCAGTTTGAAGAGGACTAGCGGGAGGCTCGATACGCAGTATTTT. This chain joins TRBV27 and TRBJ2-3, with 14 bases identical to TRBD2. The J segment lost 6 bases and the V segment lost 3 bases, leaving 8 bases of the junction unmatched. CDR1 is MNHEY, CDR2 SMNVEV, per germline (reference sequence). The CDR3 consists of 17 residues.

The rearrangement links TRBV7-2 to TRBJ2-2; TRBD1 is a possible D gene (5 bases). The V end lost 5 bases, the J end lost 4 bases, and 14 bases lay between the germline ends. The CDR3 is made up of 15 amino acids. Germline CDR1 reads SGHTA; CDR2 reads FQGNSA. CDR3 nucleotide sequence: TGTGCCAGCAGCCGGGCCAGGGCTAGCACCGGGGAGCTGTTTTTT. Its protein product is CASSRARASTGELFF.

Only a few counts were recorded for this clonotype. The genes are TRBV5-1 and TRBJ1-4; D unclear. The CDR3 length is 12 residues. V gave up 0 bases and J gave up 12 bases, with 9 bases separating them. Germline V gene lookup returns CDR1 SGHRS and CDR2 YFSETQ. The CDR3 bases are TGCGCCAGCAGCTTGGCCGGGCAGGAACTGTTTTTT. This sequence encodes CASSLAGQELFF.

The chain carries TRBV6-2 or TRBV6-3 and TRBJ1-5, with no clear D. The V gene lost 2 bases and the J gene lost 12 bases, with 11 bases spanning the gap. The germline V gene has CDR1 MNHEY and CDR2 SVGEGT. This CDR3 has 12 amino acids. CDR3: CASSYAQVLQHF. In DNA, the CDR3 is TGTGCCAGCAGTTACGCCCAGGTGCTCCAGCATTTT.

At least ten counts were recorded for this clonotype. The V call is TRBV12-3 or TRBV12-4, the J call TRBJ2-5, with 10 bases that match TRBD2. Unmatched junction bases numbered 18, after V lost 3 bases and J lost 2 bases. CDR3 length equals 20 residues. CDR3 sequence reads: CASSFGAASGRRRFQETQYF. In nucleotides, the CDR3 is TGTGCCAGCAGTTTTGGTGCCGCTAGCGGGAGAAGGAGGTTTCAAGAGACCCAGTACTTC.

This chain uses TRBV7-8 with TRBJ1-5; D unclear. This CDR3 has 16 amino acids. The germline V gene has CDR1 SGHVS and CDR2 FQNEAQ. With 3 bases removed from V and 1 base from J, the gap between germline ends came to 13 bases. The CDR3 sequence: CASSLGRTGSNQPQHF. CDR3 in DNA: TGTGCCAGCAGCTTGGGAAGGACGGGGAGCAATCAGCCCCAGCATTTT.

This clonotype occurred once. This chain uses TRBV4-2 with TRBJ2-1; 8 bases are shared with TRBD1. The CDR3 totals 14 residues. CDR1 is LGHNA, CDR2 YNFKEQ, per germline. The junction had 1 base not matched to a gene; V was cut back by 2 bases and J by 4 bases. The CDR3 loop is CASSQNRGYNEQFF. CDR3 sequence (DNA): TGTGCCAGCAGCCAAAACAGGGGGTACAATGAGCAGTTCTTC.

The V gene is TRBV29-1, the J gene TRBJ1-2; possibly TRBD1 for D (6 bases). The germline gives CDR1 SQVTM, CDR2 ANQGSEA. The CDR3 contains 13 residues. V was clipped by 4 bases and J by 6 bases, with 15 bases between them. The CDR3, as DNA: TGCAGCGTTGGAGTCCGGGACAACAATGGCTACACCTTC. Protein product: CSVGVRDNNGYTF.

This chain connects TRBV29-1 to TRBJ2-7; 7 nucleotides line up with TRBD1. The CDR3 contains 14 residues. V was pared by 7 bases and J by 0 bases, with 9 bases of the junction left unmatched. Germline CDR1 SQVTM, CDR2 ANQGSEA. This CDR3 is CSAGQARSSYEQYF. For the CDR3, the DNA is TGCAGCGCCGGACAGGCCCGAAGCTCCTACGAGCAGTACTTC.

This clonotype came up many times. The chain has TRBV24-1 and TRBJ1-5; D gene unclear. Trimming stripped 4 bases from V and 0 bases from J, with 6 bases between. The CDR3 has 14 amino acids. Germline V CDR1 and CDR2: KGHDR, SFDVKD. DNA of the CDR3: TGTGCCACCAGTGAGGGCAGTAGCAATCAGCCCCAGCATTTT. The encoded protein is CATSEGSSNQPQHF.

The CDR3 loop is CSAPDGDEAFF. The CDR3, as DNA: TGCAGTGCTCCAGATGGTGATGAAGCTTTCTTT. This chain uses TRBV20-1 with TRBJ1-1; D gene unclear. Trimming cost V 5 bases and J 7 bases, with 11 bases left between them. This CDR3 has 11 residues. The V gene's germline CDR1 is DFQATT and CDR2 SNEGSKA (reference sequence).

Only a few counts were recorded for this clonotype. CDR3 sequence: CSVEGRTSTDTQYF. The CDR3 DNA follows: TGCAGCGTTGAAGGCCGGACAAGCACAGATACGCAGTATTTT. The V gene is TRBV29-1, the J gene TRBJ2-3, with a tentative D call TRBD1 (5 bases). Trimming left V 1 base short and J 0 bases short, with 8 bases between. Germline CDR1 SQVTM, CDR2 ANQGSEA. There are 14 residues in the CDR3.

This clonotype was observed a handful of times. The J gene is TRBJ2-7, the V gene TRBV5-4; 13 bases are shared with TRBD2. Germline CDR1 is SGHNT and CDR2 is YYREEE (reference sequence). The CDR3 is 15 residues long. Trimming at V came to 5 bases and at J to 8 bases, leaving 10 bases not matched to a gene. CDR3 coding DNA: TGTGCCAGCAGTCCTGGGACTAGCGGGGAGGAGCAGCAGTACTTC. It encodes CASSPGTSGEEQQYF.

The J gene is TRBJ2-7, the V gene TRBV4-1; 9 bases map to TRBD1. The CDR3 totals 14 residues. J lost 4 bases, V lost 2 bases, and 3 bases had no gene match. Germline V lookup: CDR1 MGHRA, CDR2 YSYEKL. The CDR3 here is CASSQSGTGYEQYF. In DNA form, the CDR3 reads TGCGCCAGCAGCCAATCCGGGACAGGGTACGAGCAGTACTTC.

The chain combines TRBV15 with TRBJ2-1; TRBD2 aligns across 9 bases. The CDR3 consists of 18 residues. J was trimmed by 5 bases and V by 1 base; bases with no gene match: 12. Looked up from germline, CDR1 is LNHNV and CDR2 is YYDKDF (reference sequence). CDR3 sequence reads: CATSRGSWSSGDNNEQFF. CDR3 DNA sequence: TGTGCCACCAGCAGAGGATCTTGGTCTAGCGGGGACAACAATGAGCAGTTCTTC.

The V gene is TRBV7-8, the J gene TRBJ1-1, with D possibly being TRBD1 (5 bases). Trimming stripped 4 bases from V and 3 bases from J, with 12 bases between. Germline CDR1 reads SGHVS; CDR2 reads FQNEAQ. CDR3 length equals 14 residues. CDR3 residues: CASSSMGGYTEAFF. As DNA, the CDR3 is TGTGCCAGCAGCTCAATGGGGGGATACACTGAAGCTTTCTTT. The complete variable domain, with remaining parts taken from reference TRBV7-8 and TRBJ1-1, reads GAGVSQSPRYKVAKRGQDVALRCDPISGHVSLFWYQQALGQGPEFLTYFQNEAQLDKSGLPSDRFFAERPEGSVSTLKIQRTQQEDSAVYLCASSSMGGYTEAFFGQGTRLTVV.